This T cell receptor (beta chain) was captured by sequencing in a study of blood T cells in healthy people across ages (dated by TCRdb to the mid-2010s). Turning to the overall study: In model experiments, template switching captured about one uniquely barcoded TCR beta cDNA molecule for every two T cells. To track age-related changes in TCR beta repertoire diversity, the study relied on deep sequencing normalized with unique cDNA molecular identifiers. Donors were grouped into four age groups: young (average approximately 15 years), middle-aged (roughly 37), aged (62) and long-lived (approximately 78). Donors of different ages were randomly distributed across sequencing lanes to avoid experimental bias. For two donors (one aged 18 to 30 and one aged 80 or older), the study analyzed two additional independent replicas of 1 million unique cDNA reads from the same blood draw. Findings and caveats that apply to the study as a whole: Because the CMV infection status of the donors was unknown, age-related changes in expanded clonotypes may potentially have been confounded. A strong correlation was found between observed TCR beta diversity and the percentage of naive T cells measured by flow cytometry. Estimates of total diversity based on one million sequenced T cells were regarded as lower bounds and as underestimates. Observed TCR beta diversity per million T cells fell roughly linearly with age, and a significant reduction was already apparent by age around 39. Bulk unsorted PBMC profiling prevented conclusive comparison of naive and antigen-experienced compartments. Compared with the aged group, the long-lived group had more naive CD4+ T cells, fewer expanded clones and increased TCR diversity, a pattern suggesting age selection.

The library was generated by 5' RACE. The sequencer listed for this sample is Illumina HiSeq 2500. A second PCR of about 6 to 12 cycles was run with a J-beta primer mix and a sample-barcoded 5' primer. A template-switch 5' adaptor carrying 12 random nucleotides introduced a unique molecular identifier onto each TCR beta cDNA molecule. At least 2.5 million CDR3-containing paired-end reads were obtained from each sample. First-strand cDNA synthesis was performed from all RNA using the Mint cDNA synthesis kit, with priming by a TRBC-specific oligonucleotide. All cDNA was treated with uracil-DNA glycosylase and then went through a first 18-cycle PCR with the universal primers M1SS and BC2_uni_R. As for the authors' bioinformatics: For normalization, 1 million high-quality reads, each with a distinct molecular identifier, were randomly selected from each sample. Reads with shared molecular identifiers were discarded instead of being binned into consensus sequences. MiTCR, with a Q25 quality threshold and the strictest error-elimination algorithm, was used for CDR3 identification, clonotype clustering and error correction. Lower-bound total TCR beta diversity was estimated with a nonparametric unseen species model using Euler transformation. TCRdb cleaned the public reads at Q25 with fastp, built clones with MiXCR and kept in-frame beta chains. Rows with a matching CDR3 protein are joined into one entry that keeps the most common DNA and genes. V and J calls and clone size were set by TCRdb, not the authors. The sample table shows roughly 700,000 distinct CDR3 sequences, and around 45% are seen once. The ten largest clones add up to 25% to 35% of the sample.

Systemically healthy Caucasian individuals from Russia, around 38 in total and aged roughly 6 to 100 years, were included as donors. Approximately 10 milliliters of peripheral blood were collected from each donor into EDTA-treated Vacutainer tubes. Ficoll-Paque density-gradient centrifugation was used to isolate PBMCs, with at least 7 million obtained per sample. Trizol reagent was used to extract total RNA from the PBMCs, yielding at least 5.5 micrograms per sample. For every donor, flow cytometry on a PBMC aliquot measured the percentage of naive CD45RAhigh/CD27high T cells. As concerns this clonotype: The antigen this receptor binds is unknown. No quality values exist for individual bases; no much larger clone is one base distant.

V is pared back by 6 bases and J by 1 base, with 10 bases lying between the germline termini. Taken from cysteine to phenylalanine, the CDR3 has 13 residues. Only the CDR3 DNA stays, 39 bases, in frame from base 1. CDR1 SGHTA and CDR2 FQGNSA were looked up in the germline V gene. The origin of this receptor is a woman aged 60-75 years in good health. Sequencing was done on a sample of blood. The sequence joins TRBV7-2 to TRBJ2-7; no D gene can be assigned with confidence. The CDR3 in this case is CASSIRNSYEQYF. The base sequence is TGTGCCAGCAGTATCAGGAATTCCTACGAGCAGTACTTC.